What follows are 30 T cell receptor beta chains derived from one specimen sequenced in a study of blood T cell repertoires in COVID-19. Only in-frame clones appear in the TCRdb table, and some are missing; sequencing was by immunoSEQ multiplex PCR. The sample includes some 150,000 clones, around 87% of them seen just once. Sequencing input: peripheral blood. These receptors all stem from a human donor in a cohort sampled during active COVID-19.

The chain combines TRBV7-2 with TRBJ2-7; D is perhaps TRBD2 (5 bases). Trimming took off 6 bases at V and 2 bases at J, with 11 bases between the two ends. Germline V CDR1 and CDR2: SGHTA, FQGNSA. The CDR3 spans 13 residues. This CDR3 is CASSTRFTYEQYF. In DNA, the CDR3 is TGTGCCAGCAGTACTAGATTTACCTACGAGCAGTACTTC.

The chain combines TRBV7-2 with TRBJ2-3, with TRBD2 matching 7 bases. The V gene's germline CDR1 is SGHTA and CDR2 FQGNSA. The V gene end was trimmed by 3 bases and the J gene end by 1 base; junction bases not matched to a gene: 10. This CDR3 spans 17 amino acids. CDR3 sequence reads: CASSLGIPGGGTDTQYF. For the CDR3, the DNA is TGTGCCAGCAGCTTGGGGATCCCGGGGGGTGGCACAGATACGCAGTATTTT.

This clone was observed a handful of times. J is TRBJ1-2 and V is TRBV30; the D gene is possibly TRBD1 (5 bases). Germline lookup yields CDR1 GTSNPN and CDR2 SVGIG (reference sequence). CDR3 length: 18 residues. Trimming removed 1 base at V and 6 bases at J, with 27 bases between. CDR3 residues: CAWSGGQGKFRGIHGYTF. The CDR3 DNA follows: TGTGCCTGGAGTGGGGGCCAGGGTAAGTTTCGAGGTATTCATGGCTACACCTTC. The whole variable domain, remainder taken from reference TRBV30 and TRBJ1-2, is SQTIHQWPATLVQPVGSPLSLECTVEGTSNPNLYWYRQAAGRGLQLLFYSVGIGQISSEVPQNLSASRPQDRQFILSSKKLLLSDSGFYLCAWSGGQGKFRGIHGYTFGSGTRLTVV.

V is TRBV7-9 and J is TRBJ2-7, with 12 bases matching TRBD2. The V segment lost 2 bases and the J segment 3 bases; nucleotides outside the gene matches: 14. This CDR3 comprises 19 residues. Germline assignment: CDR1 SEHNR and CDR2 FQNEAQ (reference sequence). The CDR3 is CASSLIASGRAFSDYEQYF. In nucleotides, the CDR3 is TGTGCCAGCAGCTTAATTGCTAGCGGGAGGGCCTTTTCTGACTACGAGCAGTACTTC.

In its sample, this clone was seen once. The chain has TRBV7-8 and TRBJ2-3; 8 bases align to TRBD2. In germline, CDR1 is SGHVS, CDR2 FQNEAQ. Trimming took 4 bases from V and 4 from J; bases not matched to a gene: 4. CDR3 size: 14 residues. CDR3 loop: CASSSGLAADTQYF. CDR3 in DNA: TGTGCCAGCAGCTCCGGACTAGCCGCAGATACGCAGTATTTT. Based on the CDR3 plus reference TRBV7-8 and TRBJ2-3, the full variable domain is GAGVSQSPRYKVAKRGQDVALRCDPISGHVSLFWYQQALGQGPEFLTYFQNEAQLDKSGLPSDRFFAERPEGSVSTLKIQRTQQEDSAVYLCASSSGLAADTQYFGPGTRLTVL.

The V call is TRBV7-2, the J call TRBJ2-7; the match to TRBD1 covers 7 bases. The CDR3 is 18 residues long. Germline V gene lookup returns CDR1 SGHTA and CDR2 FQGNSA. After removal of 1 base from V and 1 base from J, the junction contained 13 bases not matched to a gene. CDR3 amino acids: CASSLESGLGGLSYEQYF. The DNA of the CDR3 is TGTGCCAGCAGCTTAGAATCAGGATTAGGGGGCTTATCCTACGAGCAGTACTTC.

The CDR3 loop is CASSSTVEAFF. The DNA for the CDR3 is TGCGCCAGCAGTTCGACAGTTGAAGCTTTCTTT. The V call is TRBV10-2, the J call TRBJ1-1; possibly TRBD1 for D (5 bases). V lost 5 bases to trimming and J lost 7 bases, with 8 bases between them. The germline V gene has CDR1 WSHSY and CDR2 SAAADI. This CDR3 has 11 residues.

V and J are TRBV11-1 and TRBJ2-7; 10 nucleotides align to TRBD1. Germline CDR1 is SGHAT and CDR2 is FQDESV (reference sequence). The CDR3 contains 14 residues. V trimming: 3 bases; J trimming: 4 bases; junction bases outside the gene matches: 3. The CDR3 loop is CASSFGQGGYEQYF. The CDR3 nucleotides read TGTGCCAGCAGCTTTGGACAGGGGGGGTACGAGCAGTACTTC.

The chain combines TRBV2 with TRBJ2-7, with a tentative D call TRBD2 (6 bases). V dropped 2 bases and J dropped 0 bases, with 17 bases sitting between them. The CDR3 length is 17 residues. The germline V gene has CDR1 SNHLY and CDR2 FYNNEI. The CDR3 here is CASSEISGLPFSYEQYF. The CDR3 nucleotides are TGTGCCAGCAGTGAAATTTCGGGACTTCCGTTCTCCTACGAGCAGTACTTC.

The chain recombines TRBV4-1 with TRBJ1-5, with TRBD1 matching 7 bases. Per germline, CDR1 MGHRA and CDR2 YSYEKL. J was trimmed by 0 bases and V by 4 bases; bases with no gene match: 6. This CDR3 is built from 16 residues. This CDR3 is CASSPRGTDSNQPQHF. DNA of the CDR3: TGCGCCAGCAGCCCCCGCGGGACAGATAGCAATCAGCCCCAGCATTTT.

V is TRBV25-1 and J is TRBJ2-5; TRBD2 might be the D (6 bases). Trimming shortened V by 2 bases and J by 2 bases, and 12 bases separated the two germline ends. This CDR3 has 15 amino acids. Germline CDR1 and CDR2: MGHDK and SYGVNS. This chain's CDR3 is CASSEGTSQQETQYF. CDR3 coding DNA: TGTGCCAGCAGTGAAGGAACTAGCCAACAAGAGACCCAGTACTTC.

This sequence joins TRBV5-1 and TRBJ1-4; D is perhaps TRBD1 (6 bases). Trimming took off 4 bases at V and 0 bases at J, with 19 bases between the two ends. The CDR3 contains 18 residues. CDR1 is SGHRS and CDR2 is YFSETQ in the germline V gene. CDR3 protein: CASSPFPTGSATNEKLFF. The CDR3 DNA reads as TGCGCCAGCAGCCCCTTCCCGACAGGTTCTGCAACTAATGAAAAACTGTTTTTT.

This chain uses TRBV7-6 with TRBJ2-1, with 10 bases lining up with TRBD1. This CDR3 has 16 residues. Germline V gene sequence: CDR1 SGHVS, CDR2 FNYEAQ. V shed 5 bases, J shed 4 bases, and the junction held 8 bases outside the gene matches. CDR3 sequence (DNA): TGTGCCAGCAGCCCTAGGACAGGGGGGGTATACAATGAGCAGTTCTTC. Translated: CASSPRTGGVYNEQFF.

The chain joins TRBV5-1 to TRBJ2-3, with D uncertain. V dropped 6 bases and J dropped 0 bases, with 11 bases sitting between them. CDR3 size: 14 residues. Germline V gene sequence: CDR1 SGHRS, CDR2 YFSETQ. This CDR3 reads CASTLRSSTDTQYF. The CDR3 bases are TGCGCCAGCACCCTCCGGAGTAGCACAGATACGCAGTATTTT. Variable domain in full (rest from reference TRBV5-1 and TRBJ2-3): KAGVTQTPRYLIKTRGQQVTLSCSPISGHRSVSWYQQTPGQGLQFLFEYFSETQRNKGNFPGRFSGRQFSNSRSEMNVSTLELGDSALYLCASTLRSSTDTQYFGPGTRLTVL.

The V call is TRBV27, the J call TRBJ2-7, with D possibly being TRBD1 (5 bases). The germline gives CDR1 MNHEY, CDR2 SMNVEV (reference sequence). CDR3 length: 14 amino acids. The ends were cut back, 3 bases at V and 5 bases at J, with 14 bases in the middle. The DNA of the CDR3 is TGTGCCAGCAGTTTCCGGGCAGGGTATCACGAGCAGTACTTC. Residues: CASSFRAGYHEQYF.

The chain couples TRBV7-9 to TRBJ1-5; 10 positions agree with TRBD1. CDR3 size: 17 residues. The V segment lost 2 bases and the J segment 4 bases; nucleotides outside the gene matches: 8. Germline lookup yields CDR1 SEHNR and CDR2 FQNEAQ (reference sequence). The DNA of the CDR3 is TGTGCCAGCAGCTTATCCCGGGACAGGGGCCTTAATCAGCCCCAGCATTTT. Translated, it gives CASSLSRDRGLNQPQHF. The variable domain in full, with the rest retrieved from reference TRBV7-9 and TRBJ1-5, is DTGVSQNPRHKITKRGQNVTFRCDPISEHNRLYWYRQTLGQGPEFLTYFQNEAQLEKSRLLSDRFSAERPKGSFSTLEIQRTEQGDSAMYLCASSLSRDRGLNQPQHFGDGTRLSIL.

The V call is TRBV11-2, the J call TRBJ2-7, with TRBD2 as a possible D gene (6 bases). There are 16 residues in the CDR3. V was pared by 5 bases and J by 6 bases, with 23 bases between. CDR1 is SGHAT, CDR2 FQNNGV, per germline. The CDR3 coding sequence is TGTGCCAGCAGCCCCCCAGTCATCGGGGAGGTCGGCGAGCAGTACTTC. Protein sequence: CASSPPVIGEVGEQYF.

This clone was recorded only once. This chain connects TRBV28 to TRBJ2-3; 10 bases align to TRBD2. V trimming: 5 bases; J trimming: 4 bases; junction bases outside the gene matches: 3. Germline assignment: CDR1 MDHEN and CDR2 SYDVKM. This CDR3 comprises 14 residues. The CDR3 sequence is CASSLAGAADTQYF. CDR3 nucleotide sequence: TGTGCCAGCAGTCTAGCGGGAGCAGCAGATACGCAGTATTTT.

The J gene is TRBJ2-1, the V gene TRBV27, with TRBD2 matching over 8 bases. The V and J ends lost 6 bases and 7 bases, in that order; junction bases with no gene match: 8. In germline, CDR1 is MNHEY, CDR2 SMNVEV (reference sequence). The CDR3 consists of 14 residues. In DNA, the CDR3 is TGTGCCAGCAGCTATAGCGGGACCGTTAATGAGCAGTTCTTC. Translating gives CASSYSGTVNEQFF.

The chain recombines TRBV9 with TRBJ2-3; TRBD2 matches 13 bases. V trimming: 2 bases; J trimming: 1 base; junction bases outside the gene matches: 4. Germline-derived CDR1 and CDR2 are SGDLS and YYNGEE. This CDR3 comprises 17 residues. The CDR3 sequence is CASSVTSGGYGTDTQYF. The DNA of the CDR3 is TGTGCCAGCAGCGTGACTAGCGGGGGGTATGGCACAGATACGCAGTATTTT.

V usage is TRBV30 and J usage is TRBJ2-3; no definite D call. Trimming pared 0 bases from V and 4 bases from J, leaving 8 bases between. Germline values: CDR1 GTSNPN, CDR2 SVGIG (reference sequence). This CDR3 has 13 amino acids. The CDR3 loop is CAWSVSGADTQYF. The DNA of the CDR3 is TGTGCCTGGAGTGTATCCGGAGCAGATACGCAGTATTTT.

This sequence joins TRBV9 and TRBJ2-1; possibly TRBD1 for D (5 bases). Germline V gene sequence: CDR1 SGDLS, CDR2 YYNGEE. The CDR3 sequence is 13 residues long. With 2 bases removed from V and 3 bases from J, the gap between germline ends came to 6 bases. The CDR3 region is CASSVQGYNEQFF. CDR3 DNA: TGTGCCAGCAGCGTTCAGGGCTACAATGAGCAGTTCTTC.

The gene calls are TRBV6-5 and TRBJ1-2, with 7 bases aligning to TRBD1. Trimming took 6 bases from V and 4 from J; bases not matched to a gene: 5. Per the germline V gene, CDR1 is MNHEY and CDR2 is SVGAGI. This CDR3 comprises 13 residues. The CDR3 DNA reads TGTGCCAGCAGCCCCCGGACAGGCTATGGCTACACCTTC. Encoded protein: CASSPRTGYGYTF.

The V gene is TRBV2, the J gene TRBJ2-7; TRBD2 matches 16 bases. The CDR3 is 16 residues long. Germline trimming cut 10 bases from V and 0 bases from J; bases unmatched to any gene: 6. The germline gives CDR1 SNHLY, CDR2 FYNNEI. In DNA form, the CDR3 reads TGTGCCACAGGGACTAGCGGGGGGGGCCTCTCCTACGAGCAGTACTTC. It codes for CATGTSGGGLSYEQYF. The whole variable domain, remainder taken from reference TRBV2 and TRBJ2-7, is EPEVTQTPSHQVTQMGQEVILRCVPISNHLYFYWYRQILGQKVEFLVSFYNNEISEKSEIFDDQFSVERPDGSNFTLKIRSTKLEDSAMYFCATGTSGGGLSYEQYFGPGTRLTVT.

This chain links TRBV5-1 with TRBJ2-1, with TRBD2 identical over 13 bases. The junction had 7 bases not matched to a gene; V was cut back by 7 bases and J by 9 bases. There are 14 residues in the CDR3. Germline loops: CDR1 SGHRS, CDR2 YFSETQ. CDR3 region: CASRTLAGGREQFF. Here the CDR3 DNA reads TGCGCCAGCCGCACACTAGCGGGGGGGCGTGAGCAGTTCTTC.

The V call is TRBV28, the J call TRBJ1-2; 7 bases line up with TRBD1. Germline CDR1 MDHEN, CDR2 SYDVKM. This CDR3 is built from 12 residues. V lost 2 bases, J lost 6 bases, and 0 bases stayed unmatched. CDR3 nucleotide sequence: TGTGCCAGCAGTTTAAGGGGGCATGGCTACACCTTC. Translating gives CASSLRGHGYTF.

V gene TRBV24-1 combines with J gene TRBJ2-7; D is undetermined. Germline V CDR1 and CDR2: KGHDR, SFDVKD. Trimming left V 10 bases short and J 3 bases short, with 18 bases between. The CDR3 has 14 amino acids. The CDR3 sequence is CATCPQRVFYEQYF. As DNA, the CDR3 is TGTGCCACTTGCCCACAGAGAGTATTCTACGAGCAGTACTTC.

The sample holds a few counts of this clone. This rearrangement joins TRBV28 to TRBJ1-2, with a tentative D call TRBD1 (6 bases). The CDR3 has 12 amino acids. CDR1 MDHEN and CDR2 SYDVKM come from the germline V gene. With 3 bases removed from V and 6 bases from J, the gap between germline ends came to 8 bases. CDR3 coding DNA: TGTGCCAGCAGTTTCACAGGGAATGGCTACACCTTC. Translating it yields CASSFTGNGYTF.

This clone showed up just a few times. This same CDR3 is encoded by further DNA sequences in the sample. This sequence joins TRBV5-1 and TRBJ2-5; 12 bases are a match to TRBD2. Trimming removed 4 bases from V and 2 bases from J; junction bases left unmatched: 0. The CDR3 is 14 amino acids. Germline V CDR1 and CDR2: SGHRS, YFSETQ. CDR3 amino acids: CASSLAGGQETQYF. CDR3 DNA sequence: TGCGCCAGCAGCCTAGCGGGGGGGCAAGAGACCCAGTACTTC.

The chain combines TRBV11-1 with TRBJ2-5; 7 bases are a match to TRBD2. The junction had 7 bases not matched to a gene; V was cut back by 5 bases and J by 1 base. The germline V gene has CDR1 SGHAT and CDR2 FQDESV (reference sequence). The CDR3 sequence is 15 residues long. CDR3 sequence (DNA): TGTGCCAGCAGCCTAACTAGCGTTACCCAAGAGACCCAGTACTTC. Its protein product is CASSLTSVTQETQYF.